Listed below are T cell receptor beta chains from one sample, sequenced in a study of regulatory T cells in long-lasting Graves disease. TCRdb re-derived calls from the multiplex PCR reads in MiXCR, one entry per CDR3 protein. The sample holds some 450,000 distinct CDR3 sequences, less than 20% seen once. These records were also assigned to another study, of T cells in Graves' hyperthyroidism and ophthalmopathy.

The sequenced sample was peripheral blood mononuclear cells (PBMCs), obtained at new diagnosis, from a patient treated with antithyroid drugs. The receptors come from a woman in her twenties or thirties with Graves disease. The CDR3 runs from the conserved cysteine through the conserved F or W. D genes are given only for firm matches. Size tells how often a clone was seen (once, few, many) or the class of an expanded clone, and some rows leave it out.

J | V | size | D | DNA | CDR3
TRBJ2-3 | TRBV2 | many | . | TGTGCCAGCAGTGACGATCGGGAGACAGATACGCAGTATTTT | CASSDDRETDTQYF
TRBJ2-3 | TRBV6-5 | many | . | TGTGCCAGCAGTTACGGGGGGAGGAGGGGAGATACGCAGTATTTT | CASSYGGRRGDTQYF
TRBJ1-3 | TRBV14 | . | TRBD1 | TGTGCCAGCAGTCGACAGGGGACCTACTCCCCCTCTGGAAACACCATATATTTT | CASSRQGTYSPSGNTIYF
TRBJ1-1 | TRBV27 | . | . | TGTGCCAGCAGTCTTCAGGGTGAAGAAGCTTTCTTT | CASSLQGEEAFF
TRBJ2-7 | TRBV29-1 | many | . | TGCAGCGTTCAAGGAGGGCGCAAGGACTACGAGCAGTACTTC | CSVQGGRKDYEQYF
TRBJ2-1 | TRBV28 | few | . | TGTGCCAGCACAGGGGCAAACTCCGACCTGTACAATGAGCAGTTCTTC | CASTGANSDLYNEQFF
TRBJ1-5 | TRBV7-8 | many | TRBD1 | TGTGCCAGCAGTTCCACCGGGACAGTCAATCAGCCCCAGCATTTT | CASSSTGTVNQPQHF
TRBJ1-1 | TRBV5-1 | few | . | TGCGCCAGCAGCATAAGGACAGAGATGTACACTGAAGCTTTCTTT | CASSIRTEMYTEAFF
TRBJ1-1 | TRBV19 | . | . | TGTGCCAGTAGTGGAAATATTAACACTGAAGCTTTCTTT | CASSGNINTEAFF
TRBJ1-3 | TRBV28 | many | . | TGTGCCAGCGATACGACAGGAGACTCTGGAAACACCATATATTTT | CASDTTGDSGNTIYF
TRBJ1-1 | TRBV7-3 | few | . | TGTGCCAGCAGCTTAAACGGAATAAACACTGAAGCTTTCTTT | CASSLNGINTEAFF
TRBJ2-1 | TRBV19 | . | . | TGTGCCAGTAGTCGTGGAGGGCCGGGTGGGAATGAGCAGTTCTTC | CASSRGGPGGNEQFF
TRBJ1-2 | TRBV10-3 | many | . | TGTGCCATCAGGCCAGACCAGGGGCTTCTGAACTATGGCTACACCTTC | CAIRPDQGLLNYGYTF
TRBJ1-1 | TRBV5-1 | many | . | TGCGCCAGCAGCCCCCAGATTGGGCAGATGAACACTGAAGCTTTCTTT | CASSPQIGQMNTEAFF
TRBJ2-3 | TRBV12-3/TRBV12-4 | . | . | TGTGCCACAGGGGCAGATACGCAGTATTTT | CATGADTQYF
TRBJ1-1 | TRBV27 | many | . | TGTGCCAGCAGTTTTGGAGGGGACACTGAAGCTTTCTTT | CASSFGGDTEAFF
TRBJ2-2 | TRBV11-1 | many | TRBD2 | TGTGCCAGCAGCTTAGCGTTCGGGAGGACTCGGGGCGGGGAGCTGTTTTTT | CASSLAFGRTRGGELFF
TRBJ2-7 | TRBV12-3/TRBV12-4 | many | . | TGTGCCAGCAGCCCGCAGCCGGGAGTTCCCTACGAGCAGTACTTC | CASSPQPGVPYEQYF
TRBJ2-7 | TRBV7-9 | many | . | TGTGCCAGCAATAGGGGCTTATCCTACGAGCAGTACTTC | CASNRGLSYEQYF
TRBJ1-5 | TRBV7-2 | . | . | TGTGCCAGCAGCTTAGGAAGGGGGTATCAGCCCCAGCATTTT | CASSLGRGYQPQHF
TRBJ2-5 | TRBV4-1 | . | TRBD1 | TGCGCCAGCAGCCAAGGCTCCACAGGGGTCGAGGAGACCCAGTACTTC | CASSQGSTGVEETQYF